This TCR beta chain was sequenced during a study of long-term antiretroviral therapy in people with HIV. The length of the CDR3 is 15 residues. The germline V gene has CDR1 MDHEN and CDR2 SYDVKM. After removal of 10 bases from V and 5 bases from J, the junction contained 14 bases not matched to a gene. The assay, immunoSEQ v3.0, was run at survey level. The data were produced by immunoSEQ multiplex PCR, yet TCRdb's version contains in-frame clones alone and is incomplete. The table has fewer than 30,000 clones, more than 80% seen once. Study-level findings and limits: Older ART regimens were possibly in use when the blood was collected between about 2004 and 2018. In HIV, the repertoires covered a tighter span of CDR3 lengths than in controls.

Comments on this clone: What it recognizes is unknown.

This sample comprised unsorted PBMCs, obtained 3 years after starting antiretroviral therapy. This TCR was recovered from a man in his forties with HIV. The chain uses TRBV28 and TRBJ2-1; 7 nucleotides align to TRBD2. The CDR3 DNA sequence: TGTGCCATCCGACAGCGGGAACAATGGGACAATGAGCAGTTCTTC. Its protein product is CAIRQREQWDNEQFF.